A selection of T cell receptor beta chains follows, all from one sample in a study of cytomegalovirus exposure and HLA in healthy donors. Method: immunoSEQ multiplex PCR; TCRdb's copy keeps in-frame clones and lacks some. The sample includes approximately 43,000 clones. Material for sequencing was PBMCs. These receptors all come from a woman aged 25-40 years in good health and CMV-seronegative. Both conserved end residues are trimmed from each CDR3.

cdr3_length j_call v_call cdr3_aa
9 TRBJ1-1 TRBV2 ASTWSTEAF
10 TRBJ2-7 TRBV28 ASRDSTYEQY
13 TRBJ2-7 TRBV6-1 ASSESGQANYEQY
12 TRBJ2-7 TRBV19 ASSDGGATYEQY
12 TRBJ2-7 TRBV6-5 ASSYGGSTGEQY
13 TRBJ1-4 TRBV2 ASRGPPSTNEKLF
12 TRBJ1-2 TRBV27 ASSLKGADYGYT
13 TRBJ2-2 TRBV5-1 ASSLGQGVSGELF
12 TRBJ1-2 TRBV28 ASSFRSGGDGYT
13 TRBJ2-7 TRBV6-1 ASTYGQETVGEQY
13 TRBJ2-7 TRBV4-1 ASSQEGQGLSEQY
10 TRBJ1-2 TRBV2 ASSDRVDGYT
16 TRBJ2-2 TRBV7-6 ASSLASASGGIGGELF
12 TRBJ2-7 TRBV5-4 ASSLGLAPYEQY
16 TRBJ2-2 TRBV18 ASSPRTSGRANIGELF
15 TRBJ2-1 TRBV5-6 ASSFSSWGGRGNEQF
14 TRBJ2-7 TRBV19 ASSDPGTGATYEQY
15 TRBJ2-2 TRBV4-3 ASSQETPGLATGELF
16 TRBJ1-5 TRBV28 ASSPRGQGMSRNQPQH
14 TRBJ2-1 TRBV7-2 ASSLGPIASYNEQF
13 TRBJ2-7 TRBV6-5 ASSHRVPPPYEQY
13 TRBJ1-1 TRBV4-3 ASSQEGQGNTEAF
13 TRBJ1-2 TRBV5-6 ASSVNTASNYGYT
11 TRBJ2-7 TRBV6-1 ASREAGDYEQY
17 TRBJ1-3 TRBV4-1 ASSQDWRQADYSGNTIY
15 TRBJ2-1 TRBV7-9 ASSLGTGTSGRNEQF
12 TRBJ2-7 TRBV19 ASSRDRETYEQY
13 TRBJ2-7 TRBV11-3 ASGRRQGVRYEQY
10 TRBJ2-1 TRBV7-9 ASLGLTNEQF
13 TRBJ2-7 TRBV11-2 ASIKGGGENYEQY
12 TRBJ1-2 TRBV6-1 ASRFWTGGNGYT
13 TRBJ1-5 TRBV4-1 ASSQGPAKNQPQH
15 TRBJ2-6 TRBV9 ASSGGQGRLGANVLT
13 TRBJ1-1 TRBV18 ASSQNGQENTEAF
13 TRBJ2-7 TRBV5-1 ASSRGLAGAYEQY
12 TRBJ1-5 TRBV7-9 ASSQGGRDQPQH
14 TRBJ2-7 TRBV18 ASSPLGTGSSYEQY
13 TRBJ2-6 TRBV28 ASSNTPSGANVLT
12 TRBJ1-2 TRBV27 ASRLGTGPAGYT
10 TRBJ1-1 TRBV29-1 SVKGEGTEAF
14 TRBJ2-3 TRBV5-1 ASRANRGAATDTQY
12 TRBJ2-7 TRBV5-4 ASSFSNGAYEQY